This T cell receptor (beta chain) was identified during a study of OX40 agonist ivuxolimab in advanced cancers. The CDR3 covers 15 residues. CDR1 is SNHLY and CDR2 is FYNNEI in the germline V gene. V was clipped by 11 bases and J by 1 base, with 17 bases between them. Drawing of blood for sampling happened at baseline, at cycle 4 day 1, and at cycle 7 day 1. Clones were sequenced by immunoSEQ multiplex PCR, and TCRdb holds only the in-frame ones, with some missing. Of more than 65,000 clones listed, over 80% are singletons. The chain couples TRBV2 to TRBJ2-2; possibly TRBD1 for D (5 bases). This TCR was recovered from an adult with an advanced solid tumor such as melanoma, head and neck, liver or kidney cancer. The specimen comprised CD4+ or CD8+ T cells sorted from blood, sampled in a trial of the OX40 agonist ivuxolimab. The CDR3 sequence: CAAWAPQGNTGELFF. The CDR3 DNA follows: TGTGCCGCCTGGGCCCCCCAGGGGAACACCGGGGAGCTGTTTTTT.